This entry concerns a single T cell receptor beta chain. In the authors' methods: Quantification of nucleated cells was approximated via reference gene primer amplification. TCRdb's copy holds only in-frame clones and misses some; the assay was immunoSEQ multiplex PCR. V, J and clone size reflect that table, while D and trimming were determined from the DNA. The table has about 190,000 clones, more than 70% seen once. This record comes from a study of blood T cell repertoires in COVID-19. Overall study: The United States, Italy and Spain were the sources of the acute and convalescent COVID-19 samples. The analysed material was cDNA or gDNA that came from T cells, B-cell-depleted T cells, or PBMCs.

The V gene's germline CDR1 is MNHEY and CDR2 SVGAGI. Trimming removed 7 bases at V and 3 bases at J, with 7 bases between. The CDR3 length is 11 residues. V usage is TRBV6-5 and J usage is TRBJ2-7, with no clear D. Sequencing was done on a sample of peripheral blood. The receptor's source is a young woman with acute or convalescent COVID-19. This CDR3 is CASTTYYEQYF. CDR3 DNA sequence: TGTGCCAGCACCACTTACTACGAGCAGTACTTC.